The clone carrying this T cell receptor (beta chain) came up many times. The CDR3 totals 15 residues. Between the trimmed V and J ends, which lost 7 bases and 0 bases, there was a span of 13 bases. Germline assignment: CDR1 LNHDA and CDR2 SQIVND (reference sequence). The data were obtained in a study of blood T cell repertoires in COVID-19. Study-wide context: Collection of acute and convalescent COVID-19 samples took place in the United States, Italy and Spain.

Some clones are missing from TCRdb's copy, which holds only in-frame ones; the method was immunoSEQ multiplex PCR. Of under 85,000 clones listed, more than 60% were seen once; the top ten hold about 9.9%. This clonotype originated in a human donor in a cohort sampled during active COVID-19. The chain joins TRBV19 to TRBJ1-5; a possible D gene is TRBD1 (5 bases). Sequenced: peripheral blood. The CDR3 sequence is CASTDRPYSNQPQHF. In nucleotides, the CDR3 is TGTGCCAGTACTGACAGACCTTATAGCAATCAGCCCCAGCATTTT.